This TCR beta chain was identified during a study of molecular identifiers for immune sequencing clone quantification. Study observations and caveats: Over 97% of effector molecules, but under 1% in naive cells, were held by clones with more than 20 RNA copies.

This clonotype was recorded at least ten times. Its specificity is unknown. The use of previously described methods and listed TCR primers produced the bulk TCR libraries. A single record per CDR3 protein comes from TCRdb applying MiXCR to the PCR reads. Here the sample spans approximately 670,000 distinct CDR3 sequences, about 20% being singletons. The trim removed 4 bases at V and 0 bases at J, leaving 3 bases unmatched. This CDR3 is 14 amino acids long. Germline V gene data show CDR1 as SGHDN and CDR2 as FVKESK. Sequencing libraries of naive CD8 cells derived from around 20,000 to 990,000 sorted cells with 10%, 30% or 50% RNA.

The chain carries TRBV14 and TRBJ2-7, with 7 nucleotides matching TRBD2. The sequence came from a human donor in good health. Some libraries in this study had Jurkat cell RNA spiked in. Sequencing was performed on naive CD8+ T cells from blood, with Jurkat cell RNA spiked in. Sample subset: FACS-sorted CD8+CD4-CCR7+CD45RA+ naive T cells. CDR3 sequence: CASSPWDYSYEQYF. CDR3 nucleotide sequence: TGTGCCAGCAGCCCATGGGACTACTCCTACGAGCAGTACTTC.